The 14 T cell receptor beta chains in this list originate from one sample, sequenced in a study of T-cell memory formation after mild COVID-19 (dated by TCRdb to the early 2020s). The library was built by means of 5' RACE. For sequencing, an Illumina NovaSeq 6000 was employed. TCRdb reran the public reads through fastp at Q25 and MiXCR, keeping productive beta chains. Here each entry gathers all rows of one CDR3 protein and keeps the most common genes and DNA. This sample lists roughly 170,000 distinct CDR3 sequences; about a fifth were detected once. The ten largest clonotypes hold under 25% of the sample. The material sequenced was PBMCs or a T cell subset sorted from them (not recorded which). The origin of the receptors is an adult woman who had mild COVID-19 (a few samples of this study predate the infection). The sample titles of this study are shuffled in the database, so cell type and time point are left out; the donor was told from shared clones.

This clonotype was detected only a few times. The genes are TRBV20-1 and TRBJ1-1; 7 bases line up with TRBD1. Looked up from germline, CDR1 is DFQATT and CDR2 is SNEGSKA (reference sequence). The CDR3 spans 15 residues. V lost 3 bases, J lost 5 bases, and 12 bases stayed unmatched. CDR3 loop: CSASPFPGGGTEAFF. In DNA form, the CDR3 reads TGCAGTGCTAGCCCTTTTCCAGGGGGTGGGACTGAAGCTTTCTTT.

The chain is built from TRBV20-1 and TRBJ2-1; TRBD1 matches 8 bases. The germline V gene encodes CDR1 DFQATT and CDR2 SNEGSKA (reference sequence). V was clipped by 3 bases and J by 10 bases; unmatched bases: 8. There are 13 residues in the CDR3. CDR3 in DNA: TGCAGTGCTAGGGACAGGGAGGTGAGGGAGCAGTTCTTC. Translation: CSARDREVREQFF.

This clonotype was counted a few times. This chain connects TRBV27 to TRBJ1-1; perhaps TRBD1 as D (5 bases). The CDR3 runs to 17 residues. From germline, CDR1 is MNHEY and CDR2 SMNVEV (reference sequence). V lost 0 bases, J lost 1 base, and 15 bases lay in between. In nucleotides, the CDR3 is TGTGCCAGCAGTTTATCGTGGGGGACTCAGGCGAACACTGAAGCTTTCTTT. Its protein is CASSLSWGTQANTEAFF.

In this sample, this clonotype turned up a few times. The V call is TRBV7-6, the J call TRBJ2-7; D is ambiguous. The germline CDR1 and CDR2 sequences are SGHVS and FNYEAQ. V was cut by 5 bases and J by 6 bases, with 20 bases left in between. The CDR3 covers 15 residues. CDR3 sequence: CASSPTWSEKTEQYF. In DNA, the CDR3 is TGTGCCAGCAGCCCAACATGGAGTGAGAAAACCGAGCAGTACTTC.

The V gene is TRBV7-9, the J gene TRBJ2-7; the match to TRBD1 covers 7 bases. This CDR3 is built from 15 residues. After removal of 5 bases from V and 4 bases from J, the junction contained 11 bases not matched to a gene. From germline, CDR1 is SEHNR and CDR2 FQNEAQ (reference sequence). The CDR3 region is CASSPLGQSPYEQYF. The CDR3 region has the DNA TGTGCCAGCAGCCCCCTGGGACAGAGCCCTTACGAGCAGTACTTC.

A few counts support this clonotype. The rearrangement uses TRBV4-2 and TRBJ1-2, with 7 bases matching TRBD1. CDR3 length: 16 amino acids. The V gene's germline CDR1 is LGHNA and CDR2 YNFKEQ. V shed 3 bases and J 8 bases; nucleotides not matched to a gene: 15. The CDR3 reads CASSHTPRDSFGGYTF. The DNA for the CDR3 is TGTGCCAGCAGCCACACCCCCCGGGACAGCTTTGGGGGCTACACCTTC.

This clonotype was seen only a few times. The chain employs TRBV12-3 or TRBV12-4 and TRBJ2-7; the D is unclear. Trimming took off 6 bases at V and 2 bases at J, with 14 bases between the two ends. CDR3 size: 14 residues. This CDR3 reads CASSPTLVTYEQYF. The CDR3 DNA follows: TGTGCCAGCAGCCCGACCCTAGTGACCTACGAGCAGTACTTC.

The chain uses TRBV24-1 and TRBJ2-3; no definite D call. The CDR3 loop spans 14 amino acids. CDR1 and CDR2 (germline): KGHDR, SFDVKD. V was shortened by 1 base and J by 2 bases, with 6 bases between the two germline ends. The CDR3 is CATSDFTDTDTQYF. The DNA of the CDR3 is TGTGCCACCAGTGATTTTACGGACACAGATACGCAGTATTTT.

This clonotype was seen ten or more times. The rearrangement joins TRBV7-9 to TRBJ2-1, with 8 bases identical to TRBD2. The germline V gene has CDR1 SEHNR and CDR2 FQNEAQ (reference sequence). CDR3 size: 15 residues. The trim removed 5 bases at V and 3 bases at J, leaving 6 bases unmatched. The CDR3 DNA follows: TGTGCCAGCAGCGAGGGACTAGATATCTACAATGAGCAGTTCTTC. Translation gives CASSEGLDIYNEQFF. Supplemented by reference TRBV7-9 and TRBJ2-1, the full variable domain reads DTGVSQNPRHKITKRGQNVTFRCDPISEHNRLYWYRQTLGQGPEFLTYFQNEAQLEKSRLLSDRFSAERPKGSFSTLEIQRTEQGDSAMYLCASSEGLDIYNEQFFGPGTRLTVL.

CDR3 sequence reads: CASSFASGGRFHNEQFF. Here the CDR3 DNA reads TGTGCCAGCAGTTTTGCCTCCGGGGGCCGGTTTCACAATGAGCAGTTCTTC. The chain is built from TRBV6-5 and TRBJ2-1, with D possibly being TRBD1 or TRBD2 (6 bases each). The germline CDR1 and CDR2 sequences are MNHEY and SVGAGI. V dropped 4 bases and J dropped 5 bases, with 21 bases sitting between them. The CDR3 contains 17 residues.

This clonotype was counted between two and nine times. The rearrangement uses TRBV5-1 and TRBJ1-3; 8 bases are a match to TRBD1. The CDR3 sequence is 15 residues long. J was trimmed by 2 bases and V by 5 bases; bases with no gene match: 6. Germline V gene data show CDR1 as SGHRS and CDR2 as YFSETQ. Here the CDR3 reads CASRIGTGAGNTIYF. CDR3 DNA: TGCGCCAGCAGAATCGGGACAGGCGCTGGAAACACCATATATTTT.

This clonotype was seen a few times. The chain is built from TRBV4-2 and TRBJ2-7; no firm D call. The germline V gene has CDR1 LGHNA and CDR2 YNFKEQ. V lost 1 base, J lost 5 bases, and 12 bases lay in between. The CDR3 has 14 residues. CDR3 protein: CASSQGPGPNEQYF. The CDR3 DNA reads as TGTGCCAGCAGCCAAGGTCCAGGTCCCAACGAGCAGTACTTC.

This clonotype was found a few times. The chain recombines TRBV7-9 with TRBJ1-6, with D unresolved. The germline V gene encodes CDR1 SEHNR and CDR2 FQNEAQ (reference sequence). V was pared by 1 base and J by 5 bases, with 3 bases between. The CDR3 runs to 13 residues. CDR3 bases: TGTGCCAGCAGCTTAGGTCATAATTCACCCCTCCACTTT. Its translation is CASSLGHNSPLHF.

The chain joins TRBV11-2 to TRBJ1-1; a weak D match, TRBD1 (5 bases). The V gene's germline CDR1 is SGHAT and CDR2 FQNNGV. V was pared by 5 bases and J by 5 bases, with 15 bases between. The CDR3 runs to 14 residues. CDR3 loop: CASSPLGGETEAFF. In DNA form, the CDR3 reads TGTGCCAGCAGCCCACTGGGAGGGGAGACTGAAGCTTTCTTT.